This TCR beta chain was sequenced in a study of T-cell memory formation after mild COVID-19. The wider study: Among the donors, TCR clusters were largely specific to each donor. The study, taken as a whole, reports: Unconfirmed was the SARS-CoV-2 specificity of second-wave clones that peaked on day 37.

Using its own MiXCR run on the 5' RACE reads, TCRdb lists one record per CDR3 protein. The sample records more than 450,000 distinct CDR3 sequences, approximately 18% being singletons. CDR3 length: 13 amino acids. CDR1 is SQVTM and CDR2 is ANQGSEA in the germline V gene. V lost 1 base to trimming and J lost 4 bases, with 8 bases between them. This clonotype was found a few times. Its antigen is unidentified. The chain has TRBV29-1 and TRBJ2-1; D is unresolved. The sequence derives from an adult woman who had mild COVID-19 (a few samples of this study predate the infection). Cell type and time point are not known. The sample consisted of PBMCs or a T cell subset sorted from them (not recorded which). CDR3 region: CSVEAIGYNEQFF. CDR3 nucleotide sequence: TGCAGCGTTGAAGCGATTGGGTACAATGAGCAGTTCTTC.